This passage covers 5 T cell receptor beta chains from one sample sequenced in a study of neurological immune-mediated disorders. From the 5' RACE reads, TCRdb called clonotypes with MiXCR, one entry per CDR3 protein. The sample contains about 84,000 distinct CDR3 sequences, approximately 10% of which appear only once. The sequencing input was PBMCs. These receptors originate from a man aged 35 to 55 in good health.

This clonotype was found many times. This chain links TRBV13 with TRBJ1-2, with D tentatively TRBD1 (5 bases). Germline values: CDR1 PRHDT, CDR2 FYEKMQ (reference sequence). Trimming removed 5 bases at V and 1 base at J, with 8 bases between. This CDR3 has 13 residues. In nucleotides, the CDR3 is TGTGCCAGCAGCCCGACAGTTAACTATGGCTACACCTTC. Amino acids: CASSPTVNYGYTF.

As for this clonotype: A read error may be the cause here, since a much bigger clone is one base away. This rearrangement joins TRBV7-9 to TRBJ2-3; D is undetermined. The CDR3 contains 13 residues. CDR1 is SEHNR and CDR2 is FQNEAQ in the germline V gene (reference sequence). This CDR3 is CTSSLLGTDTQYF. CDR3 sequence (DNA): TGTACCAGCAGCTTACTGGGGACAGATACGCAGTATTTT.

This clonotype was seen ten or more times. This sequence joins TRBV20-1 and TRBJ2-5, with D tentatively TRBD2 (6 bases). The CDR3 has 15 amino acids. The germline V and J ends were trimmed by 6 bases and 3 bases, with 20 bases remaining between them. From germline, CDR1 is DFQATT and CDR2 SNEGSKA (reference sequence). CDR3 loop: CSAESGSWGEETQYF. The CDR3 DNA is TGCAGTGCCGAGTCGGGATCTTGGGGGGAAGAGACCCAGTACTTC.

There are many counts of this clonotype. V gene TRBV5-1 combines with J gene TRBJ2-5; D possibly corresponds to TRBD1 (6 bases). The CDR3 is 17 residues long. CDR1 is SGHRS, CDR2 YFSETQ, per germline. V was trimmed by 4 bases and J by 5 bases, leaving 24 bases between them. The chain's CDR3 is CASSPQGVGALRETQYF. For the CDR3, the DNA is TGCGCCAGCAGCCCGCAAGGTGTGGGGGCTTTGAGGGAGACCCAGTACTTC.

This clonotype was observed many times. The genes are TRBV7-2 and TRBJ2-1, with unresolved D. From germline, CDR1 is SGHTA and CDR2 FQGNSA. Trimming stripped 5 bases from V and 0 bases from J, with 14 bases between. CDR3 length equals 16 residues. In DNA, the CDR3 is TGTGCCAGCAGCCCAGTTGGCGGAAGCTCCTACAATGAGCAGTTCTTC. Translating it yields CASSPVGGSSYNEQFF.